Each of the 32 T cell receptor beta chains below was sequenced from the same sample in a study of blood T cell repertoires in COVID-19. Clones were sequenced by immunoSEQ multiplex PCR, and TCRdb holds only the in-frame ones, with some missing. Here the sample spans about 46,000 clones, around nine tenths being singletons. What was sequenced was peripheral blood. All receptors derive from a man in his forties or fifties with acute or convalescent COVID-19.

The gene calls are TRBV4-2 and TRBJ1-1; D uncertain. Germline loops: CDR1 LGHNA, CDR2 YNFKEQ. The CDR3 contains 11 residues. V lost 3 bases to trimming and J lost 7 bases, with 6 bases between them. The CDR3 protein is CASSQAGEAFF. The CDR3, as DNA: TGTGCCAGCAGCCAGGCAGGTGAAGCTTTCTTT.

The CDR3 reads CASSSDRMNTEAFF. CDR3 bases: TGTGCCAGCTCCTCGGACAGAATGAACACTGAAGCTTTCTTT. This chain connects TRBV18 to TRBJ1-1; a weak D match, TRBD1 (6 bases). The germline gives CDR1 KGHSH, CDR2 LQKENI. CDR3 length: 14 amino acids. The V end lost 6 bases, the J end lost 0 bases, and 11 bases lay between the germline ends.

Here the CDR3 DNA reads TGTGCCAGCAGTTACTCAGGGGGCTTCACTGAAGCTTTCTTT. Protein sequence: CASSYSGGFTEAFF. The chain uses TRBV6-2 or TRBV6-3 and TRBJ1-1; 7 bases align to TRBD1. Germline V gene sequence: CDR1 MNHEY, CDR2 SVGEGT. Trimming cost V 0 bases and J 4 bases; bases outside gene matches: 2. This CDR3 comprises 14 residues.

This clone was seen only a few times. The chain has TRBV7-9 and TRBJ1-1; D is ambiguous. V was clipped by 10 bases and J by 2 bases, with 14 bases between them. There are 13 residues in the CDR3. Germline V gives CDR1 SEHNR, CDR2 FQNEAQ (reference sequence). CDR3: CATGRVGNTEAFF. The CDR3, as DNA: TGTGCCACCGGGAGGGTCGGTAACACTGAAGCTTTCTTT.

The chain links TRBV6-1 to TRBJ1-2, with D possibly being TRBD1 (6 bases). This CDR3 region has 17 residues. Germline CDR1 is MNHNS and CDR2 is SASEGT. V shed 2 bases and J shed 6 bases, with 22 bases lying between them. The CDR3 nucleotides read TGTGCCAGCAGTGAAAGCGCGGGGGCCCCCTGGGATAATGGCTACACCTTC. This codes for CASSESAGAPWDNGYTF.

The chain links TRBV6-5 to TRBJ1-1; 10 nucleotides agree with TRBD1. V lost 8 bases to trimming and J lost 0 bases; unmatched junction nucleotides: 6. CDR3 length: 15 amino acids. Germline CDR1 and CDR2: MNHEY and SVGAGI. The CDR3 sequence is CASPPTGGLNTEAFF. The CDR3 DNA reads as TGTGCCAGCCCCCCGACAGGGGGCTTGAACACTGAAGCTTTCTTT.

This chain joins TRBV7-2 and TRBJ2-2; TRBD2 matches at 8 bases. V was pared by 5 bases and J by 2 bases, with 7 bases of the junction left unmatched. This CDR3 comprises 16 residues. Per germline, CDR1 SGHTA and CDR2 FQGNSA. CDR3 in DNA: TGTGCCAGCAGCCCTCCGGGGGGGCGTAACACCGGGGAGCTGTTTTTT. Its protein product is CASSPPGGRNTGELFF.

This clone was seen a single time. The CDR3 region is CAIGTGVSTEAFF. The CDR3 nucleotides are TGTGCCATAGGGACAGGAGTTAGCACTGAAGCTTTCTTT. The chain carries TRBV6-5 and TRBJ1-1; 8 bases map to TRBD1. V shed 10 bases and J 4 bases; nucleotides not matched to a gene: 8. The CDR3 is 13 amino acids. The germline V gene encodes CDR1 MNHEY and CDR2 SVGAGI.

The chain has TRBV5-4 and TRBJ1-5; D unresolved. The CDR3 spans 12 residues. The germline V gene encodes CDR1 SGHNT and CDR2 YYREEE (reference sequence). The germline V and J ends were trimmed by 2 bases and 5 bases, with 5 bases remaining between them. The CDR3 spells CASSFGDQPQHF. CDR3 coding DNA: TGTGCCAGCAGCTTCGGGGATCAGCCCCAGCATTTT.

J is TRBJ1-1 and V is TRBV30; 7 bases match TRBD1. The germline V gene has CDR1 GTSNPN and CDR2 SVGIG (reference sequence). This CDR3 spans 17 amino acids. The J segment lost 0 bases and the V segment lost 0 bases, leaving 10 bases of the junction unmatched. CDR3 in DNA: TGTGCCTGGAGTGTAAATATGGGACAGCTTATGAACACTGAAGCTTTCTTT. Translating it yields CAWSVNMGQLMNTEAFF.

The V gene is TRBV6-2 or TRBV6-3, the J gene TRBJ1-1; 7 bases fit TRBD1. CDR1 MNHEY and CDR2 SVGEGT come from the germline V gene. CDR3 length: 14 amino acids. V lost 5 bases, J lost 2 bases, and 5 bases stayed unmatched. CDR3 bases: TGTGCCAGCAGTCGGGACAGAATAAACACTGAAGCTTTCTTT. This gives the protein CASSRDRINTEAFF.

The chain couples TRBV28 to TRBJ2-1, with D maybe TRBD1 (6 bases). V was shortened by 4 bases and J by 0 bases, with 22 bases between the two germline ends. Germline V gene lookup returns CDR1 MDHEN and CDR2 SYDVKM. The CDR3 runs to 19 residues. The CDR3 loop is CASSWPPGAAKSSYNEQFF. Here the CDR3 DNA reads TGTGCCAGCAGTTGGCCCCCAGGGGCCGCTAAGAGCTCCTACAATGAGCAGTTCTTC.

This clone was counted between two and nine times. V is TRBV27 and J is TRBJ1-1, with a tentative D call TRBD1 (5 bases). Deletions cut 5 bases from V and 5 bases from J, with 15 bases between. The germline V gene encodes CDR1 MNHEY and CDR2 SMNVEV (reference sequence). This CDR3 comprises 14 residues. For the CDR3, the DNA is TGTGCCAGCAGTCCAACCCCCCGGGGGACTGAAGCTTTCTTT. Residues: CASSPTPRGTEAFF.

This clone was seen just once. V gene TRBV5-6 combines with J gene TRBJ2-1, with TRBD1 identical over 8 bases. Losses at the gene ends were 4 bases for V and 0 bases for J; bases not matched to a gene: 6. The germline CDR1 and CDR2 sequences are SGHDT and YYEEEE. CDR3 length equals 16 residues. The CDR3 DNA is TGTGCCAGCAGCGGTGATGGACAGGGCTCCTACAATGAGCAGTTCTTC. The encoded protein is CASSGDGQGSYNEQFF.

The rearrangement joins TRBV5-4 to TRBJ2-7, with TRBD2 identical over 12 bases. The trim removed 0 bases at V and 5 bases at J, leaving 9 bases unmatched. CDR3 length: 17 amino acids. The germline V gene has CDR1 SGHNT and CDR2 YYREEE (reference sequence). This chain's CDR3 is CASSLGGLAGRWNEQYF. CDR3 in DNA: TGTGCCAGCAGCTTGGGAGGACTAGCGGGAAGGTGGAACGAGCAGTACTTC.

The chain uses TRBV5-1 and TRBJ2-5; D perhaps matches TRBD1 (6 bases). Trimming took off 0 bases at V and 4 bases at J, with 16 bases between the two ends. This CDR3 contains 16 residues. Germline CDR1 and CDR2: SGHRS and YFSETQ. The CDR3 sequence is CASSLVSRAGAETQYF. The CDR3 DNA reads as TGCGCCAGCAGCTTGGTTAGCCGGGCAGGGGCAGAGACCCAGTACTTC.

This chain joins TRBV28 and TRBJ1-1; D unclear. The CDR3 consists of 14 residues. Germline assignment: CDR1 MDHEN and CDR2 SYDVKM. Deletions cut 9 bases from V and 0 bases from J, with 14 bases between. The CDR3 reads CASKMAQMNTEAFF. The CDR3 DNA sequence: TGTGCCAGTAAGATGGCACAGATGAACACTGAAGCTTTCTTT.

The chain recombines TRBV5-1 with TRBJ1-6, with TRBD1 matching over 8 bases. The V segment lost 0 bases and the J segment 7 bases; nucleotides outside the gene matches: 0. Per the germline V gene, CDR1 is SGHRS and CDR2 is YFSETQ. The CDR3 extends over 14 amino acids. CDR3 sequence (DNA): TGCGCCAGCAGCTTGGGACAGGGGAATTCACCCCTCCACTTT. This encodes CASSLGQGNSPLHF.

The genes are TRBV3-1 (or the pseudogene TRBV3-2) and TRBJ2-1; 7 bases fit TRBD2. CDR3 size: 16 residues. From germline, CDR1 is LGHDT and CDR2 YNNKEL (reference sequence). Unmatched junction bases numbered 6, after V lost 4 bases and J lost 0 bases. The DNA for the CDR3 is TGTGCCAGCAGCCCCGGGGGGAGGAGCTCCTACAATGAGCAGTTCTTC. Amino acids: CASSPGGRSSYNEQFF.

The chain employs TRBV12-3 or TRBV12-4 and TRBJ2-1, with unresolved D. V lost 6 bases, J lost 8 bases, and 14 bases lay in between. The CDR3 spans 13 residues. The CDR3 protein is CASRFRNPYEQFF. The CDR3 DNA is TGTGCCAGCAGGTTCAGAAACCCATATGAGCAGTTCTTC.

This clone was found a few times. V gene TRBV15 combines with J gene TRBJ1-3, with a tentative D call TRBD1 (5 bases). Trimming removed 5 bases at V and 0 bases at J, with 14 bases between. The CDR3 has 16 residues. Germline V gene sequence: CDR1 LNHNV, CDR2 YYDKDF (reference sequence). CDR3 loop: CATSRTTGVSGNTIYF. The CDR3 coding sequence is TGTGCCACCAGCCGGACGACGGGGGTCTCTGGAAACACCATATATTTT.

The CDR3 region is CASSYPPHQETQYF. The CDR3 DNA follows: TGTGCCAGCAGCTATCCCCCGCACCAAGAGACCCAGTACTTC. The chain has TRBV28 and TRBJ2-5; D gene ambiguous. Trimming stripped 6 bases from V and 0 bases from J, with 11 bases between. This CDR3 comprises 14 residues. Germline V gene data show CDR1 as MDHEN and CDR2 as SYDVKM.

This chain connects TRBV9 to TRBJ2-7, with 7 bases matching TRBD2. V trimming: 7 bases; J trimming: 3 bases; junction bases outside the gene matches: 7. Germline V gene sequence: CDR1 SGDLS, CDR2 YYNGEE. The CDR3 is 13 residues long. The CDR3 coding sequence is TGTGCCAGCGGGGCGGGAGAACGCTACGAGCAGTACTTC. It specifies CASGAGERYEQYF.

The chain has TRBV28 and TRBJ2-7, with 8 bases matching TRBD2. After removal of 7 bases from V and 0 bases from J, the junction contained 8 bases not matched to a gene. The CDR3 is made up of 15 amino acids. Germline values: CDR1 MDHEN, CDR2 SYDVKM. This CDR3 reads CASNNPGTSSYEQYF. DNA for the CDR3: TGTGCCAGCAACAACCCCGGGACTAGCTCCTACGAGCAGTACTTC.

This CDR3 is CASSGPTSADYNEQFF. The DNA for the CDR3 is TGTGCCAGCAGCGGCCCCACTAGCGCGGACTACAATGAGCAGTTCTTC. The rearrangement links TRBV9 to TRBJ2-1, with 7 bases that match TRBD2. The CDR3 is 16 amino acids. From germline, CDR1 is SGDLS and CDR2 YYNGEE. V shed 3 bases and J 3 bases; nucleotides not matched to a gene: 9.

The J gene is TRBJ1-5, the V gene TRBV6-2 or TRBV6-3; D call uncertain. Between the trimmed V and J ends, which lost 2 bases and 1 base, there was a span of 15 bases. CDR1 is MNHEY and CDR2 is SVGEGT in the germline V gene. CDR3 length: 17 residues. In DNA form, the CDR3 reads TGTGCCAGCAGTTACCAAAGATCGGGAGCAAGCAATCAGCCCCAGCATTTT. It is translated as CASSYQRSGASNQPQHF.

The V and J genes are TRBV19 and TRBJ1-2; no reliable D call. V was pared by 3 bases and J by 2 bases, with 16 bases between. Germline lookup yields CDR1 LNHDA and CDR2 SQIVND (reference sequence). The CDR3 is 16 amino acids. The CDR3 here is CASSMWVGDWNYGYTF. The CDR3 DNA follows: TGTGCCAGTAGTATGTGGGTAGGAGACTGGAACTATGGCTACACCTTC.

The chain employs TRBV5-1 and TRBJ2-7, with D perhaps matching TRBD1 (5 bases). The CDR3 loop spans 16 amino acids. V dropped 4 bases and J dropped 2 bases, with 19 bases sitting between them. Germline V gene data show CDR1 as SGHRS and CDR2 as YFSETQ. DNA of the CDR3: TGCGCCAGCAGCCCCAGCCCGACAGCTTCTACCTACGAGCAGTACTTC. Its translation: CASSPSPTASTYEQYF.

This clone has a handful of counts. This specimen includes other DNA sequences encoding the same CDR3. The chain couples TRBV3-1 (or the pseudogene TRBV3-2) to TRBJ1-5; 10 bases agree with TRBD1. Germline trimming cut 4 bases from V and 2 bases from J; bases unmatched to any gene: 2. CDR1 is LGHDT and CDR2 is YNNKEL in the germline V gene (reference sequence). This CDR3 region has 15 residues. The chain's CDR3 is CASSPGTGGNQPQHF. The CDR3 DNA reads TGTGCCAGCAGCCCCGGGACAGGGGGCAATCAGCCCCAGCATTTT.

Worth noting for this clone: The junction does not match germline at one end; this may be a read error. V gene TRBV5-6 combines with J gene TRBJ1-2, with 7 bases identical to TRBD1. Germline loops: CDR1 SGHDT, CDR2 YYEEEE. This CDR3 has 15 residues. DNA of the CDR3: TGTGCCAGCATCTTGTTAGGGGGCGACGACTATGGCTACACCTTC. Its translation: CASILLGGDDYGYTF.

The chain joins TRBV4-1 to TRBJ2-3; possibly TRBD2 for D (5 bases). CDR3 size: 14 residues. Deletions cut 2 bases from V and 0 bases from J, with 6 bases between. Germline V gives CDR1 MGHRA, CDR2 YSYEKL. This chain's CDR3 is CASSQTGSTDTQYF. The DNA of the CDR3 is TGCGCCAGCAGCCAAACGGGGAGCACAGATACGCAGTATTTT.

The rearrangement links TRBV4-1 to TRBJ2-7, with TRBD1 identical over 12 bases. CDR1 and CDR2 from the germline V gene are MGHRA and YSYEKL. This CDR3 has 14 amino acids. V was pared by 3 bases and J by 6 bases, with 3 bases of the junction left unmatched. This chain's CDR3 is CASSQGQGATEQYF. CDR3 sequence (DNA): TGCGCCAGCAGCCAGGGACAGGGGGCGACCGAGCAGTACTTC.